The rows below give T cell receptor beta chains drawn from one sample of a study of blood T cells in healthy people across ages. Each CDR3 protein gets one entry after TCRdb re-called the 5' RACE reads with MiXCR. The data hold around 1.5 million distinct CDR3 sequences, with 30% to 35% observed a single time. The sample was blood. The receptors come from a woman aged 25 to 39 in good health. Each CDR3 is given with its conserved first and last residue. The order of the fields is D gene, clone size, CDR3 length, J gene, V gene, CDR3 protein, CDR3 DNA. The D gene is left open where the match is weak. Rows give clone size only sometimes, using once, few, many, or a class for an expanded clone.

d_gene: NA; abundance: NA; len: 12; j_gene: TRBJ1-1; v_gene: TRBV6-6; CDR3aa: CASRTGDTEAFF; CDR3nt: TGTGCCAGCAGAACGGGGGACACTGAAGCTTTCTTT
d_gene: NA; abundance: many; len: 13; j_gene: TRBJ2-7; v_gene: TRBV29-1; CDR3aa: CSVQVARTYEQYF; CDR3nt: TGCAGCGTTCAGGTGGCTAGAACCTACGAGCAGTACTTC
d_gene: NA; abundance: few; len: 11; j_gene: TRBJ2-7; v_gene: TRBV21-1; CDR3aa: CASSKAGEQYF; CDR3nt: TGTGCCAGCAGCAAAGCCGGCGAGCAGTACTTC
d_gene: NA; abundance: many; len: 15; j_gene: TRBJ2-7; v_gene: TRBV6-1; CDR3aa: CASSEVAGSSYEQYF; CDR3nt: TGTGCCAGCAGTGAAGTGGCAGGTAGCTCCTACGAGCAGTACTTC
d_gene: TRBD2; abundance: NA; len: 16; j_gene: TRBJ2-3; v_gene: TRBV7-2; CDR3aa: CASSQNPSGGANTQYF; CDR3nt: TGTGCCAGCAGCCAAAACCCCAGCGGGGGGGCTAATACGCAGTATTTT
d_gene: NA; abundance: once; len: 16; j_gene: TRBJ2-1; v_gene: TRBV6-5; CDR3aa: CASSPTWTASYNEQFF; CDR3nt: TGTGCCAGCAGTCCGACCTGGACGGCCTCCTACAATGAGCAGTTCTTC
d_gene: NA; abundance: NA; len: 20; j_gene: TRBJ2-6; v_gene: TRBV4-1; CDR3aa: CASSQGGAAPGRSGANVLTF; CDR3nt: TGCGCCAGCAGCCAAGGGGGGGCGGCCCCGGGGCGTTCTGGGGCCAACGTCCTGACTTTC
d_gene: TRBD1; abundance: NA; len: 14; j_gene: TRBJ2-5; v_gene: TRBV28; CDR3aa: CASRPDRVRETQYF; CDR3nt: TGTGCCAGCAGACCGGACAGGGTTAGGGAGACCCAGTACTTC
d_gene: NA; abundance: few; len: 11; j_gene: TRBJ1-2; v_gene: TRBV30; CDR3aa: CAWWGIYGYTF; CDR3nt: TGTGCCTGGTGGGGGATCTATGGCTACACCTTC
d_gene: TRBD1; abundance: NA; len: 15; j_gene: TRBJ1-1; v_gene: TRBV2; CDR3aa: CASSAVDRVETEAFF; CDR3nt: TGTGCCAGCAGTGCAGTGGACAGGGTCGAGACTGAAGCTTTCTTT
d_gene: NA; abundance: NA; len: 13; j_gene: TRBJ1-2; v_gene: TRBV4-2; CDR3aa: CASSQEASSANTF; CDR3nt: TGTGCCAGCAGCCAAGAAGCATCTAGTGCTAACACCTTC
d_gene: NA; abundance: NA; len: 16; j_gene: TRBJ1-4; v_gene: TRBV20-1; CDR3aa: CSARSRATMANEKLFF; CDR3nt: TGCAGTGCTAGGAGCAGGGCCACCATGGCTAATGAAAAACTGTTTTTT
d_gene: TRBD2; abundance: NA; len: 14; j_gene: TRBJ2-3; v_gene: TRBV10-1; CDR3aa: CASNPSKSGGTQYF; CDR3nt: TGCGCCAGCAATCCCAGTAAGAGCGGGGGAACGCAGTATTTT
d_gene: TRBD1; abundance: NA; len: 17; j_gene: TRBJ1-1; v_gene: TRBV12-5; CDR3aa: CASGLVLGRGSNAEAFF; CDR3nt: TGTGCTAGTGGTTTGGTACTTGGCAGGGGGTCGAACGCTGAAGCTTTCTTT
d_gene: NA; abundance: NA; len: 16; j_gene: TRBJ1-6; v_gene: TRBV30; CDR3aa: CAWKQSGGGSGSPLHF; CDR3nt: TGTGCCTGGAAGCAATCCGGTGGGGGGTCCGGGTCACCCCTCCACTTT
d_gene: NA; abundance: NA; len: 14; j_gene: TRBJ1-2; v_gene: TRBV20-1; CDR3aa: CGARGHPANYGYTF; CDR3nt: TGCGGTGCTAGGGGACACCCTGCTAACTATGGCTACACCTTC
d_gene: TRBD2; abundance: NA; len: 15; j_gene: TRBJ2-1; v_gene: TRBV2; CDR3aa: CASSPGTRSSNEQFF; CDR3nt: TGTGCCAGCAGCCCCGGGACTAGGAGTAGCAATGAGCAGTTCTTC
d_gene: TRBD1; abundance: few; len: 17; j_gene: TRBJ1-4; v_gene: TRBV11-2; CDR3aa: CASSPPYRQGGGEKLFF; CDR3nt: TGTGCCAGCAGCCCCCCATATCGACAGGGAGGGGGCGAAAAACTGTTTTTT
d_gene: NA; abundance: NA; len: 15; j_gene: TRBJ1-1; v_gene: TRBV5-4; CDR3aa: CASSLLWGGVTEAFF; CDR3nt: TGTGCCAGCAGCTTGTTATGGGGTGGTGTCACTGAAGCTTTCTTT
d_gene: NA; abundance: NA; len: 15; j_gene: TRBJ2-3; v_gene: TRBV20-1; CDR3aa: CSASRAVKSTDTQYF; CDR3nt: TGCAGTGCTAGCCGGGCCGTAAAGAGCACAGATACGCAGTATTTT
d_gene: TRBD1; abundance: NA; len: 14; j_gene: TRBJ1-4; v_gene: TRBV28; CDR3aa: CASRRTGSEEKLFF; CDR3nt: TGTGCCAGCAGGCGGACAGGGAGCGAAGAAAAACTGTTTTTT
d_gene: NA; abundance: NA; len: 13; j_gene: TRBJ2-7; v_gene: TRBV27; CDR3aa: CASRLGASSESYF; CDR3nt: TGTGCCAGCAGGTTAGGAGCCAGTAGTGAGTCGTACTTC
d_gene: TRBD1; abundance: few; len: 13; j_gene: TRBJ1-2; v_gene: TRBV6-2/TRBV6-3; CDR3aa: CAAESGQNYGYTF; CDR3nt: TGTGCCGCCGAATCGGGACAGAACTATGGCTACACCTTC
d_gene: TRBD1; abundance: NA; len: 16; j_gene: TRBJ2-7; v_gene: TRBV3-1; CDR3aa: CASSQTPGTGAYEQYF; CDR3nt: TGTGCCAGCAGCCAAACACCCGGGACAGGAGCCTACGAGCAGTACTTC
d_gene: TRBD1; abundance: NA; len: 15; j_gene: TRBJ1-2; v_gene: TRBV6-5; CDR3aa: CASRVGQGANYGYTF; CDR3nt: TGTGCCAGCAGGGTAGGACAGGGAGCTAACTATGGCTACACCTTC
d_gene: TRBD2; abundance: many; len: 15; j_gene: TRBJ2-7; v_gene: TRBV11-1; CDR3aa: CASSRGLADSYEQYF; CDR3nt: TGTGCCAGCAGCCGCGGACTAGCAGACTCCTACGAGCAGTACTTC
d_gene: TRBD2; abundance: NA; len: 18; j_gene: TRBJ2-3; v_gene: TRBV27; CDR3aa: CASSLKLANQWGTDTQYF; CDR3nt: TGTGCCAGCAGTTTAAAACTAGCGAACCAATGGGGCACAGATACGCAGTATTTT
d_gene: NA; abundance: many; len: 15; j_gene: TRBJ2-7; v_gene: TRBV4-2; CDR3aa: CASSQAGTGSYEQYF; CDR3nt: TGTGCCAGCAGCCAAGCCGGGACTGGGTCCTACGAGCAGTACTTC
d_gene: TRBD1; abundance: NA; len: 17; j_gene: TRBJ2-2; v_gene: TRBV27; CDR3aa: CASIRLWDRGFSGELFF; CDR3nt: TGTGCCAGCATTCGCCTCTGGGACAGGGGTTTTTCCGGGGAGCTGTTTTTT
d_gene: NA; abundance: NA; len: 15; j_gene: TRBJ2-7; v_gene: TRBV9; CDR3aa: CASSVAGGPPYEQYF; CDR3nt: TGTGCCAGCAGCGTAGCTGGGGGGCCCCCCTACGAGCAGTACTTC
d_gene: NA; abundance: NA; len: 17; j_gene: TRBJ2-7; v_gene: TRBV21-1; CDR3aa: CASSKWVLLADSYEQYF; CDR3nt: TGTGCCAGCAGCAAATGGGTCCTACTAGCGGACTCCTACGAGCAGTACTTC
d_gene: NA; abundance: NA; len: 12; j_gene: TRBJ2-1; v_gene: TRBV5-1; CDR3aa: CASSLKYNEEFF; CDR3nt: TGCGCCAGCAGCTTGAAGTACAATGAGGAGTTCTTC
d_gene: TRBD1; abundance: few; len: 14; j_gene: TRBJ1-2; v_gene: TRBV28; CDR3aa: CASSFSGTDYGYTF; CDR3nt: TGTGCCAGCAGTTTCTCCGGGACAGACTATGGCTACACCTTC
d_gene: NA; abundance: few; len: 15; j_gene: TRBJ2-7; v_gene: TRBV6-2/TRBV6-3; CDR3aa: CASNLLPGKFYEQYF; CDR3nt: TGTGCCAGCAACCTCCTACCGGGCAAATTCTACGAGCAGTACTTC
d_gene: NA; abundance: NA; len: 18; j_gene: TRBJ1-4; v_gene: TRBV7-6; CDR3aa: CASSLVQGEEEFHEKLFF; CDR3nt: TGTGCCAGCAGCTTAGTTCAAGGGGAGGAGGAATTTCATGAAAAACTGTTTTTT
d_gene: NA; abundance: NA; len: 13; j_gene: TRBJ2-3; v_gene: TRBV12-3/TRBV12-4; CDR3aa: CASTGLATDTQYF; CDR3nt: TGTGCCAGCACCGGACTGGCCACAGATACGCAGTATTTT
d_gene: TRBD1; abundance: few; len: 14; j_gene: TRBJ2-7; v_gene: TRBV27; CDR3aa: CASRTIAGGYEQYF; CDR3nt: TGTGCCAGCAGGACCATAGCAGGGGGCTACGAGCAGTACTTC
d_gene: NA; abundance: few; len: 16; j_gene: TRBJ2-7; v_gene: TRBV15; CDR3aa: CATSRGVEGDSYEQYF; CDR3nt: TGTGCCACCAGCAGAGGGGTGGAGGGTGACTCCTACGAGCAGTACTTC
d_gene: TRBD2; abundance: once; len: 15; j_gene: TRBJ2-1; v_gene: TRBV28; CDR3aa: CASMRGGTSVGEQFF; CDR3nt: TGTGCCAGCATGAGGGGAGGGACTAGCGTAGGTGAGCAGTTCTTC
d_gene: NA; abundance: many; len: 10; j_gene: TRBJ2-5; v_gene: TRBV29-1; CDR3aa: CSVIVKTQYF; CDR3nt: TGCAGCGTTATTGTAAAGACCCAGTACTTC
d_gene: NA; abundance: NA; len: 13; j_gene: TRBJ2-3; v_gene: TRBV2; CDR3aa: CASRLLDTDTQYF; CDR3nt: TGTGCCAGCAGGCTACTGGACACAGATACGCAGTATTTT
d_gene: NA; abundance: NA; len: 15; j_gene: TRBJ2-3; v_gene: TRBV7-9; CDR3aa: CASTQDSYLTDTQYF; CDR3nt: TGTGCCAGCACCCAAGACAGCTACCTCACAGATACGCAGTATTTT
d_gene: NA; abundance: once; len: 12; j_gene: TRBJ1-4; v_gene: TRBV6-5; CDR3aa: CASSSPDKKLFF; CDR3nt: TGTGCCAGCAGTTCTCCGGATAAAAAACTGTTTTTT
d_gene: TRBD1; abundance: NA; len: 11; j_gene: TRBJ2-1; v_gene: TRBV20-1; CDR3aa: CSAGQGNEQFF; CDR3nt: TGCAGTGCTGGACAGGGGAATGAGCAGTTCTTC
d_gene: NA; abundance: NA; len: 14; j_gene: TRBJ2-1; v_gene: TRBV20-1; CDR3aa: CSARDWGGANEQFF; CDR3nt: TGCAGTGCTAGAGATTGGGGGGGGGCCAATGAGCAGTTCTTC
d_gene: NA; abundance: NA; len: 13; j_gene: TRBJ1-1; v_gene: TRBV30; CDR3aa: CAWSERQDTEAFF; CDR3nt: TGTGCCTGGAGTGAACGACAGGACACTGAAGCTTTCTTT
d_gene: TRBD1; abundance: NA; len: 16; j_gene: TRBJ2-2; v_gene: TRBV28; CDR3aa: CASSSTGDPYTGELFF; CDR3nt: TGTGCCAGCAGCTCCACAGGGGATCCCTACACCGGGGAGCTGTTTTTT
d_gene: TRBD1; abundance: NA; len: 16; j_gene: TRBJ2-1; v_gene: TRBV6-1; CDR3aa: CASRPGAGQGYNEQFF; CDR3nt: TGTGCCAGCAGGCCGGGAGCGGGACAGGGGTACAATGAGCAGTTCTTC
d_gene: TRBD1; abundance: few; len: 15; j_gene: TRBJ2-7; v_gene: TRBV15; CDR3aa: CATSPGQLHSYEQYF; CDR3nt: TGTGCCACCAGTCCGGGACAGCTCCATTCCTACGAGCAGTACTTC